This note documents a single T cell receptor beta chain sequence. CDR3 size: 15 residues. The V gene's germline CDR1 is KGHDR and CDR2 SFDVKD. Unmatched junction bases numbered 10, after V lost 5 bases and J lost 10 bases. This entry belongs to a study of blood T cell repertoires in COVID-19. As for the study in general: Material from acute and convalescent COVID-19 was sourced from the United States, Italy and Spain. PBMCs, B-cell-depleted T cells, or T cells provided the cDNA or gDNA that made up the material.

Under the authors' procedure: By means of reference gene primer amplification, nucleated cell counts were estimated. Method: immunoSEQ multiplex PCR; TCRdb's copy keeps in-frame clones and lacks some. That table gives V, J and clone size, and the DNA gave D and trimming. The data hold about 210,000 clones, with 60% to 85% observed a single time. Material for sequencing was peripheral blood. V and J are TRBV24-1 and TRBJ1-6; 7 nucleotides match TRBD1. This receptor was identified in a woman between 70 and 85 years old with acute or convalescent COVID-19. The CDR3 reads CATSGQGGNLSPLHF. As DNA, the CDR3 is TGTGCCACCAGTGGACAGGGCGGAAATTTGTCACCCCTCCACTTT.